This T cell receptor (beta chain) stems from a study of tumor T cells in aggressive B-cell lymphoma. Here immunoSEQ multiplex PCR was the method, and the copy in TCRdb shows in-frame clones only, minus some. The table shows around 8,400 clones, with around 81% occurring only once. The CDR3 sequence is 16 residues long. V was cut by 3 bases and J by 0 bases, with 12 bases left in between. Germline V gene lookup returns CDR1 SGHTA and CDR2 FQGTGA. The sequencing sample was made of tumor tissue. This rearrangement joins TRBV7-3 to TRBJ2-1; weak D call: TRBD1 (5 bases). This TCR derives from an adult with diffuse large B cell lymphoma. The CDR3 spells CASSFSSDSSYNEQFF. CDR3 nucleotide sequence: TGTGCCAGCAGCTTTTCCAGCGACAGCTCCTACAATGAGCAGTTCTTC.